This T cell receptor (beta chain) stems from a study of blood T cell repertoires in COVID-19. At the level of the study: Sources were T cells, B-cell-depleted T cells, or PBMCs; the material itself was cDNA or gDNA.

Under the authors' procedure: How many nucleated cells were present was estimated from reference gene primer amplification. The data were produced by immunoSEQ multiplex PCR, yet TCRdb's version contains in-frame clones alone and is incomplete. V, J and clone size were drawn from that table, and D and trimming were deduced from the DNA. This table has 120,000 or so clones, about 80% appearing once. Germline CDR1 LGHDT, CDR2 YNNKEL (reference sequence). The CDR3 totals 17 residues. With V trimmed by 4 bases and J by 5 bases, 15 bases remained unmatched. This chain joins TRBV3-1 (or the pseudogene TRBV3-2) and TRBJ2-5, with 8 bases fitting TRBD1. Sequenced input: peripheral blood. The receptor was isolated from a man aged 55-75 years with acute or convalescent COVID-19. The CDR3 protein is CASSRRDRPTRPETQYF. For the CDR3, the DNA is TGTGCCAGCAGCCGGAGGGACAGGCCAACCCGACCGGAGACCCAGTACTTC.